Listed here are 3 T cell receptor beta chains from one sample, sequenced in a study of spatial heterogeneity in lung cancer. Documented time point: sample taken at primary tumor resection. TCRdb reprocessed the 5' RACE reads via MiXCR and lists one record per CDR3 protein. Of 24,000 or so distinct CDR3 sequences in the sample, 7% are singletons; the top ten hold around 15%. The sequencing used PBMCs, collected at surgery. The receptor set was obtained from a male donor with early-stage non-small cell lung cancer.

CDR3 coding DNA: TGTGCCAGCAGCCAAGGACAGGGACTAGCTAACTATGGCTACACCTTC. It codes for CASSQGQGLANYGYTF. This rearrangement joins TRBV14 to TRBJ1-2; 7 nucleotides agree with TRBD1. The V gene's germline CDR1 is SGHDN and CDR2 FVKESK. V lost 1 base and J lost 0; bases outside the gene matches: 5. CDR3 length equals 16 residues.

Many counts were recorded for this clonotype. The genes are TRBV20-1 and TRBJ1-1; 7 nucleotides align to TRBD1. The CDR3 sequence is 13 residues long. In germline, CDR1 is DFQATT, CDR2 SNEGSKA (reference sequence). The V gene end was trimmed by 8 bases and the J gene end by 1 base; junction bases not matched to a gene: 7. Here the CDR3 DNA reads TGCAGTCCCAGACAGGGCTGGAACACTGAAGCTTTCTTT. Amino acid sequence: CSPRQGWNTEAFF.

This chain links TRBV5-6 with TRBJ2-3; a weak D match, TRBD1 (6 bases). V lost 1 base and J 1 base, leaving 10 bases between the germline ends. CDR3 length: 15 amino acids. Germline CDR1 reads SGHDT; CDR2 reads YYEEEE. This chain's CDR3 is CASSLLGAGTDTQYF. The CDR3 DNA follows: TGTGCCAGCAGCTTGCTGGGGGCCGGCACAGATACGCAGTATTTT.